One T cell receptor beta chain is described in this entry. The data stem from a study of response to subunit inactivated influenza vaccine. One entry per CDR3 protein, called by TCRdb with MiXCR from the RT-PCR reads. The table records some 550,000 distinct CDR3 sequences, under 30% of them present only once. The sample also formed part of further work on T cells expressing NK-cell markers. Turning to that study: Researchers built TCR beta cDNA using 5'RACE template switching with UMIs.

The sample here was CD4+ T cells sorted from PBMCs, taken about 12 days after vaccination. The sequence was collected from a man aged 45-60 years who received an inactivated influenza vaccine.

The CDR3 spells CASSSLSGTGSTGELFF. The CDR3 nucleotides read TGTGCCAGCAGCTCATTGTCCGGGACAGGGTCCACCGGGGAGCTGTTTTTT. This chain joins TRBV11-2 and TRBJ2-2; 9 nucleotides align to TRBD1. The CDR3 contains 17 residues. With 4 bases clipped from V and 4 bases from J, the junction kept 10 bases outside the gene matches. Germline values: CDR1 SGHAT, CDR2 FQNNGV.